One and the same sample provided the 17 T cell receptor beta chains below, sequenced in a study of blood T cells in healthy people across ages. Using a J-beta primer mix together with a sample-barcoded 5' primer, a second PCR was run for about 6 to 12 cycles. MiXCR, run by TCRdb on the 5' RACE reads, gives a single entry per CDR3 protein. In the table there are 600,000 to 650,000 distinct CDR3 sequences, under 65% of which are singletons. Sequences were obtained from blood. The receptors originated from a man in his sixties in good health.

The rearrangement joins TRBV27 to TRBJ2-7; TRBD1 matches 7 bases. V lost 6 bases, J lost 2 bases, and 13 bases stayed unmatched. CDR3 size: 16 residues. Germline CDR1 is MNHEY and CDR2 is SMNVEV (reference sequence). The CDR3 here is CASSPQTGELTYEQYF. DNA of the CDR3: TGTGCCAGCAGCCCCCAAACAGGGGAGCTAACCTACGAGCAGTACTTC.

The chain employs TRBV9 and TRBJ2-4; 8 nucleotides agree with TRBD1. V trimming: 0 bases; J trimming: 7 bases; junction bases outside the gene matches: 6. This CDR3 region has 15 residues. In germline, CDR1 is SGDLS, CDR2 YYNGEE. CDR3 sequence: CASSVGSRGQNIQYF. CDR3 sequence (DNA): TGTGCCAGCAGCGTAGGTTCCAGGGGGCAGAACATTCAGTACTTC.

This clonotype was recorded only once. With a much larger clone just one base away, this may be a read error. The rearrangement joins TRBV4-2 to TRBJ2-7, with a tentative D call TRBD1 (5 bases). Germline values: CDR1 LGHNA, CDR2 YNFKEQ. Trimming stripped 3 bases from V and 3 bases from J, with 9 bases between. The CDR3 runs to 13 residues. The DNA of the CDR3 is TGTGCCAGCAGCCAGGGCAGGGACTACGAGCAGTACTTC. Amino acids: CASSQGRDYEQYF.

This chain uses TRBV6-4 with TRBJ1-6; D not resolved. V lost 3 bases, J lost 10 bases, and 10 bases lay in between. Germline V gene sequence: CDR1 MRHNA, CDR2 SNTAGT. This CDR3 contains 13 residues. The CDR3, as DNA: TGTGCCAGCAGTGAATATCCGGGCTCACCCCTCCACTTT. It translates to CASSEYPGSPLHF.

The chain joins TRBV6-5 to TRBJ2-3, with TRBD2 as a possible D gene (6 bases). Germline V CDR1 and CDR2: MNHEY, SVGAGI. V was shortened by 2 bases and J by 4 bases, with 13 bases between the two germline ends. This CDR3 is built from 15 residues. DNA of the CDR3: TGTGCCAGCAGTTACGGGGCTAGCGAGTCAGATACGCAGTATTTT. This translates into CASSYGASESDTQYF.

This clonotype was seen repeatedly, ten times or more. The genes are TRBV20-1 and TRBJ2-7, with TRBD1 matching over 8 bases. Germline CDR1 reads DFQATT; CDR2 reads SNEGSKA (reference sequence). CDR3 length: 15 residues. V trimming: 4 bases; J trimming: 3 bases; junction bases outside the gene matches: 11. CDR3 amino acids: CSANPPGGVGYEQYF. For the CDR3, the DNA is TGCAGTGCTAATCCCCCAGGGGGCGTCGGCTACGAGCAGTACTTC.

V gene TRBV20-1 combines with J gene TRBJ1-2; 10 positions agree with TRBD1. This CDR3 has 12 amino acids. CDR1 DFQATT and CDR2 SNEGSKA come from the germline V gene (reference sequence). The CDR3: CRADRGNYGYTF. The CDR3 DNA sequence: TGCAGGGCGGACAGGGGGAACTATGGCTACACCTTC.

The count of this clonotype is one. This sequence joins TRBV6-2 or TRBV6-3 and TRBJ2-6; 10 bases agree with TRBD2. The V and J ends lost 7 bases and 2 bases, in that order; junction bases with no gene match: 2. Germline CDR1 and CDR2: MNHEY and SVGEGT. CDR3 size: 15 residues. CDR3: CASKSGGAGANVLTF. The CDR3 nucleotides read TGTGCCAGCAAGAGCGGGGGGGCTGGGGCCAACGTCCTGACTTTC.

The rearrangement joins TRBV20-1 to TRBJ2-5, with 8 bases aligning to TRBD2. The V gene end was trimmed by 6 bases and the J gene end by 8 bases; junction bases not matched to a gene: 11. The germline V gene encodes CDR1 DFQATT and CDR2 SNEGSKA (reference sequence). This CDR3 has 13 amino acids. The CDR3 loop reads CSAPGGGLSTQYF. CDR3 coding DNA: TGCAGTGCCCCGGGCGGGGGGTTATCCACCCAGTACTTC.

This rearrangement joins TRBV5-1 to TRBJ1-3; a weak D match, TRBD1 (5 bases). The germline CDR1 and CDR2 sequences are SGHRS and YFSETQ. With 1 base removed from V and 2 bases from J, the gap between germline ends came to 10 bases. This CDR3 is built from 15 residues. CDR3 in amino acids: CASSLPRDPGNTIYF. CDR3 bases: TGCGCCAGCAGCTTGCCCAGGGACCCTGGAAACACCATATATTTT.

V gene TRBV5-1 combines with J gene TRBJ2-5, with 9 bases matching TRBD1. J lost 1 base, V lost 3 bases, and 1 base had no gene match. The CDR3 spans 14 residues. The germline gives CDR1 SGHRS, CDR2 YFSETQ. The CDR3 sequence is CASSWDRAQETQYF. In DNA, the CDR3 is TGCGCCAGCAGCTGGGACAGGGCCCAAGAGACCCAGTACTTC.

As regards this clonotype: A much larger clone lies a single base off, so this may be a read error. The chain employs TRBV5-1 and TRBJ2-7; D could derive from TRBD1 or TRBD2 (5 bases each). From germline, CDR1 is SGHRS and CDR2 YFSETQ. The V end was cut by 4 bases, the J end by 12 bases, with 26 bases between. This CDR3 contains 15 residues. The CDR3 bases are TGCGCCAGCAGCCAGGACGGGACCGTTCAAGAGACCCGGTACTTC. This encodes CASSQDGTVQETRYF.

This clonotype was picked up one time. The chain uses TRBV13 and TRBJ2-1; 8 bases map to TRBD2. The CDR3 is 12 residues long. Losses at the gene ends were 7 bases for V and 8 bases for J; bases not matched to a gene: 4. Germline V gene sequence: CDR1 PRHDT, CDR2 FYEKMQ (reference sequence). CDR3 region: CASTYGGDEQFF. The CDR3 DNA sequence: TGTGCCAGCACCTACGGGGGGGATGAGCAGTTCTTC.

The chain carries TRBV5-1 and TRBJ1-2; no clear D gene. Germline CDR1 is SGHRS and CDR2 is YFSETQ. Trimming took 4 bases from V and 6 from J, leaving 13 bases between them. The CDR3 runs 13 residues. The CDR3 DNA reads as TGCGCCAGCAGCAGAGGTGGGGTGGATGGCTACACCTTC. This translates into CASSRGGVDGYTF.

The chain joins TRBV20-1 to TRBJ2-3; possible D gene TRBD2, 7 bases. CDR3 length: 14 amino acids. Germline V lookup: CDR1 DFQATT, CDR2 SNEGSKA (reference sequence). Trimming stripped 1 base from V and 4 bases from J, with 12 bases between. The CDR3: CSARGTGGADTQYF. The CDR3, as DNA: TGCAGTGCTAGAGGGACGGGGGGCGCAGATACGCAGTATTTT.

This clonotype appeared a single time. The rearrangement uses TRBV6-6 and TRBJ2-5, with 7 bases matching TRBD1. The germline V gene encodes CDR1 MNHNY and CDR2 SVGAGI (reference sequence). V was pared by 2 bases and J by 10 bases, with 1 base of the junction left unmatched. This CDR3 is 11 amino acids long. The CDR3 sequence is CASSYRDSQYF. The CDR3 nucleotides are TGTGCCAGCAGTTACCGGGACAGCCAGTACTTC.

V usage is TRBV29-1 and J usage is TRBJ1-1; D ambiguous. The germline CDR1 and CDR2 sequences are SQVTM and ANQGSEA. V was clipped by 3 bases and J by 4 bases, with 6 bases between them. There are 11 residues in the CDR3. The CDR3: CSVEGGTEAFF. The CDR3 nucleotides are TGCAGCGTTGAGGGCGGCACTGAAGCTTTCTTT.